This record covers a single TCR beta chain. The antigen is not known. This sample is part of a study of T cell responses to AZD1222 COVID-19 vaccine. Study results and limitations: No repertoire was sampled before or during the peak T cell response, only after it. Possibly, clonal diversity was underestimated; donors were largely white British and included more females. Vaccine-associated CD4 TCRs ranged over spike, dominating at 160-218 and 743-854.

Trimming took 3 bases from V and 1 from J, leaving 7 bases between them. CDR1 is SGHRS, CDR2 YFSETQ, per germline. This CDR3 region has 14 residues. Measured with immunoSEQ multiplex PCR; TCRdb has only the in-frame clones, and not every one. The sample has approximately 67,000 clones, 86% seen once. This sequence was found in an adult in good health. The rearrangement uses TRBV5-1 and TRBJ2-2, with no clear D. Here the sequenced sample was peripheral blood, taken on day 0 of AZD1222 vaccination. CDR3 region: CASSYGGNTGELFF. CDR3 coding DNA: TGCGCCAGCAGCTACGGCGGGAACACCGGGGAGCTGTTTTTT. Drawing the rest from reference TRBV5-1 and TRBJ2-2, the complete variable domain is KAGVTQTPRYLIKTRGQQVTLSCSPISGHRSVSWYQQTPGQGLQFLFEYFSETQRNKGNFPGRFSGRQFSNSRSEMNVSTLELGDSALYLCASSYGGNTGELFFGEGSRLTVL.